Listed below are T cell receptor beta chains from one sample, sequenced in a study of T cells in Graves' hyperthyroidism and ophthalmopathy. TCRdb re-derived calls from the multiplex PCR reads in MiXCR, one entry per CDR3 protein. The sample lists approximately 410,000 distinct CDR3 sequences; over 12% were seen once. Sequencing was done on a sample of blood. These receptors all come from a man between 18 and 29 years old with Graves' ophthalmopathy. CDR3s include the opening cysteine and the closing phenylalanine or tryptophan. A D gene is named only where the DNA matches it firmly. Only part of the rows carry a size: once, few, many, or a class if the clone is expanded.

clone size	V gene	D gene	J gene	CDR3 protein	CDR3 DNA
many	TRBV10-2	TRBD1	TRBJ2-5	CASRLTGAGETQYF	TGCGCCAGCAGGTTGACAGGGGCGGGGGAGACCCAGTACTTC
few	TRBV9	-	TRBJ2-2	CASSAQITLELPTGELFF	TGTGCCAGCAGCGCCCAGATAACGCTTGAGTTGCCCACCGGGGAGCTGTTTTTT
many	TRBV20-1	TRBD2	TRBJ2-1	CSASPPTSGSYYEQFF	TGCAGTGCTAGCCCCCCGACTAGCGGGAGTTATTATGAGCAGTTCTTC
few	TRBV19	-	TRBJ2-6	CASKAPLTANSGANVLTF	TGTGCCAGTAAGGCGCCACTGACAGCCAACTCTGGGGCCAACGTCCTGACTTTC
few	TRBV6-2/TRBV6-3	-	TRBJ2-3	CASSYGRGSSTDTQYF	TGTGCCAGCAGTTACGGACGCGGATCTAGCACAGATACGCAGTATTTT
many	TRBV6-1	-	TRBJ1-4	CASGKGGKNEKLFF	TGTGCCAGCGGAAAGGGGGGGAAGAATGAAAAACTGTTTTTT
many	TRBV12-3/TRBV12-4	-	TRBJ1-6	CASRVRWGSYNSPLHF	TGTGCCAGCCGGGTCCGATGGGGCTCCTATAATTCACCCCTCCACTTT
many	TRBV11-2	-	TRBJ2-1	CATRDLNYNEQFF	TGTGCCACCCGGGACCTCAACTACAATGAGCAGTTCTTC
-	TRBV11-3	TRBD2	TRBJ2-3	CASSKSPWTSGENTQYF	TGTGCCAGCAGCAAAAGCCCCTGGACTAGCGGGGAGAATACGCAGTATTTT
-	TRBV6-1	TRBD2	TRBJ2-5	CASSDLAGGETQYF	TGTGCCAGCAGCGACCTAGCGGGTGGAGAGACCCAGTACTTC
many	TRBV10-2	TRBD2	TRBJ2-1	CASSDGLAGGSSYNEQFF	TGCGCCAGCAGTGACGGACTAGCGGGAGGGAGCTCCTACAATGAGCAGTTCTTC
-	TRBV4-2	TRBD2	TRBJ2-7	CASSQVVAGDGYEQYF	TGTGCCAGCAGCCAAGTCGTGGCGGGGGACGGCTACGAGCAGTACTTC
-	TRBV5-8	-	TRBJ1-1	CASSWDLGTEAFF	TGTGCCAGCAGCTGGGACTTGGGCACTGAAGCTTTCTTT
many	TRBV6-2/TRBV6-3	-	TRBJ2-3	CASSPPGRTDTQYF	TGTGCCAGTTCCCCTCCGGGCCGCACAGATACGCAGTATTTT
many	TRBV28	-	TRBJ1-1	CASSLDGFDEAFF	TGTGCCAGCAGTTTGGACGGGTTTGACGAAGCTTTCTTT
many	TRBV20-1	-	TRBJ1-1	CSARQRTRMNTEAFF	TGCAGTGCCCGTCAAAGGACACGAATGAACACTGAAGCTTTCTTT
-	TRBV9	-	TRBJ2-1	CASRYHRGSYYNEQFF	TGTGCCAGCAGATATCACCGGGGAAGCTACTACAATGAGCAGTTCTTC
-	TRBV11-3	TRBD1	TRBJ2-3	CASSFPGQGWADTQYF	TGTGCCAGCAGCTTCCCGGGACAGGGTTGGGCAGATACGCAGTATTTT
many	TRBV20-1	-	TRBJ2-7	CSARVRPQAHYSYEQYF	TGCAGTGCTAGAGTCAGGCCCCAAGCCCATTACTCCTACGAGCAGTACTTC
few	TRBV20-1	-	TRBJ2-1	CSAEQLRSYNEQFF	TGCAGTGCAGAGCAGTTACGCTCCTACAATGAGCAGTTCTTC
many	TRBV12-3/TRBV12-4	TRBD1	TRBJ1-1	CASSFGTGGTEAFF	TGTGCCAGCAGTTTTGGGACAGGGGGCACTGAAGCTTTCTTT
many	TRBV6-5	-	TRBJ1-6	CASSYSISGPSPLHF	TGTGCCAGCAGTTACTCGATTTCAGGGCCTTCACCCCTCCACTTT
-	TRBV14	-	TRBJ1-5	CASSQGGAQHF	TGTGCCAGCAGCCAAGGGGGGGCCCAGCATTTT
-	TRBV14	TRBD1	TRBJ2-7	CASSQSTGFYEQYF	TGTGCCAGCAGCCAGTCGACAGGGTTTTACGAGCAGTACTTC
-	TRBV6-1	TRBD2	TRBJ2-5	CASSIGTSGAPGQYF	TGTGCCAGCAGTATAGGGACTAGCGGGGCACCGGGCCAGTACTTC
many	TRBV7-2	TRBD1	TRBJ2-7	CASSLGVDRVEQYF	TGTGCCAGCAGCTTAGGGGTTGACAGGGTCGAGCAGTACTTC
many	TRBV20-1	-	TRBJ2-3	CSARVDGPNQYF	TGCAGTGCTAGAGTTGATGGCCCCAATCAGTATTTT
many	TRBV3-1	-	TRBJ1-4	CASSPKWAPGEKLFF	TGTGCCAGCAGCCCTAAGTGGGCCCCTGGAGAAAAACTGTTTTTT
many	TRBV10-3	TRBD1	TRBJ2-1	CAIRGQEFEEQFF	TGTGCCATCAGAGGACAGGAGTTCGAAGAGCAGTTCTTC
many	TRBV7-9	TRBD1	TRBJ2-7	CASSYLRTGPSEQYF	TGTGCCAGCAGCTATCTCCGGACAGGGCCATCCGAGCAGTACTTC
many	TRBV3-1	-	TRBJ1-2	CASSSPWVEANYGYTF	TGTGCCAGCAGCTCCCCCTGGGTAGAAGCTAACTATGGCTACACCTTC
-	TRBV7-9	TRBD1	TRBJ1-2	CASSSHRDRNSGYTF	TGTGCCAGCAGCTCCCACCGGGACAGGAATTCTGGCTACACCTTC
-	TRBV18	-	TRBJ1-2	CASSPDTDYGYTF	TGTGCCAGCTCTCCGGACACCGACTATGGCTACACCTTC
many	TRBV7-3	-	TRBJ2-3	CASSGGSSTDTQYF	TGTGCCAGCAGCGGCGGAAGCAGCACAGATACGCAGTATTTT
many	TRBV14	-	TRBJ2-5	CASSQVGAAETQYF	TGTGCCAGCAGCCAAGTTGGGGCCGCGGAGACCCAGTACTTC
-	TRBV7-2	-	TRBJ2-1	CAGSLESRSYNEQFF	TGTGCCGGCAGCTTAGAGTCCCGCTCCTACAATGAGCAGTTCTTC
many	TRBV7-8	TRBD1	TRBJ2-5	CASSLGQVRETQYF	TGTGCCAGCAGCTTGGGACAGGTGCGGGAGACCCAGTACTTC
many	TRBV5-1	TRBD2	TRBJ2-1	CASSSLAGVVYNEQFF	TGCGCCAGCAGCTCGCTAGCGGGAGTAGTTTACAATGAGCAGTTCTTC
once	TRBV5-6	TRBD2	TRBJ2-7	CASSLMREDSYEQYF	TGTGCCAGCAGCTTGATGCGGGAGGACTCCTACGAGCAGTACTTC
few	TRBV19	-	TRBJ2-3	CASSIGGYSTDTQYF	TGTGCCAGTAGTATTGGTGGGTATAGCACAGATACGCAGTATTTT
many	TRBV6-5	TRBD2	TRBJ2-1	CASSYYLAADEQFF	TGTGCCAGCAGTTACTACCTAGCGGCCGATGAGCAGTTCTTC
few	TRBV9	TRBD2	TRBJ2-1	CASSVGSTSGFNEQFF	TGTGCCAGCAGCGTAGGATCGACTAGCGGGTTTAATGAGCAGTTCTTC
many	TRBV10-1	-	TRBJ1-2	CASSEDRGGGFYGYTF	TGCGCCAGCAGTGAGGACCGAGGAGGCGGCTTCTATGGCTACACCTTC
many	TRBV5-1	TRBD1	TRBJ2-7	CASQRIGQGADEQYF	TGCGCCAGTCAACGTATAGGACAGGGGGCGGACGAGCAGTACTTC
-	TRBV10-2	-	TRBJ2-2	CASALGGDTGELFF	TGCGCCAGCGCCCTGGGGGGAGACACCGGGGAGCTGTTTTTT
-	TRBV10-3	TRBD1	TRBJ2-1	CAIKPGQGGNEQFF	TGTGCCATCAAACCGGGACAGGGGGGGAATGAGCAGTTCTTC
many	TRBV11-3	TRBD1	TRBJ1-1	CASRLNRGAETEAFF	TGTGCCAGCAGACTCAACAGGGGGGCGGAAACTGAAGCTTTCTTT
few	TRBV19	TRBD2	TRBJ2-5	CASSIKGTSGVQETQYF	TGTGCCAGTAGTATAAAGGGGACTAGCGGGGTGCAAGAGACCCAGTACTTC
-	TRBV10-2	TRBD2	TRBJ2-3	CASSELTSGGARDTQYF	TGCGCCAGCAGTGAGTTGACTAGCGGGGGGGCCAGAGATACGCAGTATTTT
few	TRBV6-1	TRBD1	TRBJ1-1	CASSGRQGPFEAFF	TGTGCCAGCAGTGGAAGACAGGGCCCTTTTGAAGCTTTCTTT